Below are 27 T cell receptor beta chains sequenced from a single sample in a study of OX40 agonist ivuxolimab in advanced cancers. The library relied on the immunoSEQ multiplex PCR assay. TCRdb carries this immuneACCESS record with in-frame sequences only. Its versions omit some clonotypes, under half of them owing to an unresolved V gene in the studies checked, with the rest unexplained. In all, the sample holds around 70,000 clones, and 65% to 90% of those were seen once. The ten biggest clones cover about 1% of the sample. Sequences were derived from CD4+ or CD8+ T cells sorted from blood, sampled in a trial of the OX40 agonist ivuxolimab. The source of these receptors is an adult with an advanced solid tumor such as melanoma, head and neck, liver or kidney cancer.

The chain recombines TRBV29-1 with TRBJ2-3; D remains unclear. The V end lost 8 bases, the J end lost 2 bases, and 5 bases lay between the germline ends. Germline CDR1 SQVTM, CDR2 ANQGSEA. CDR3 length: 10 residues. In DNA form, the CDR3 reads TGCAGCACCTCCACAGATACGCAGTATTTT. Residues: CSTSTDTQYF.

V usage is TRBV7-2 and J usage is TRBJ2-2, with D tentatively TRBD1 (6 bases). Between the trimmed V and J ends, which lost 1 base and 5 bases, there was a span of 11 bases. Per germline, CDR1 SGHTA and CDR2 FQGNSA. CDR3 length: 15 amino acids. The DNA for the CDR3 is TGTGCCAGCAGCTTAGTGGGGGCATGGACCGGGGAGCTGTTTTTT. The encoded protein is CASSLVGAWTGELFF.

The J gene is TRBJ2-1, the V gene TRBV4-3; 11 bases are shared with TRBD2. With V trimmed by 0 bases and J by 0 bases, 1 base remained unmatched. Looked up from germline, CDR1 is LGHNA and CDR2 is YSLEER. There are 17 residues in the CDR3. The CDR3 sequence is CASSQETSGSSYNEQFF. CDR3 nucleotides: TGCGCCAGCAGCCAAGAAACTAGCGGGAGCTCCTACAATGAGCAGTTCTTC.

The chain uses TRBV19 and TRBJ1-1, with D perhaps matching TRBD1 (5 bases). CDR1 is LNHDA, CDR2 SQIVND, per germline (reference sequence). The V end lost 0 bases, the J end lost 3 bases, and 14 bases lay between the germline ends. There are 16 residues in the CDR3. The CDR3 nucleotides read TGTGCCAGTAGTATAGATCTTGGGGCAGGAGACACTGAAGCTTTCTTT. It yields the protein CASSIDLGAGDTEAFF.

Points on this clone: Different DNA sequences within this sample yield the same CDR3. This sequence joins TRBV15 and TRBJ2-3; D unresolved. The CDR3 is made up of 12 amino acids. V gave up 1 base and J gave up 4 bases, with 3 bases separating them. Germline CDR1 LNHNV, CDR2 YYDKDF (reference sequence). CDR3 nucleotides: TGTGCCACCAGCAGAGTTGCAGATACGCAGTATTTT. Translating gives CATSRVADTQYF.

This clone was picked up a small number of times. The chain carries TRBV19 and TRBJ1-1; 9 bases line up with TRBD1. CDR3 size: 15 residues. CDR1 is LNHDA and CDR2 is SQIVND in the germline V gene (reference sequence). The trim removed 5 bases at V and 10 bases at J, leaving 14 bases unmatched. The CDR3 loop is CASSLITGGATVAFF. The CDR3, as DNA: TGTGCCAGTAGTTTAATAACAGGGGGCGCGACAGTAGCTTTCTTT.

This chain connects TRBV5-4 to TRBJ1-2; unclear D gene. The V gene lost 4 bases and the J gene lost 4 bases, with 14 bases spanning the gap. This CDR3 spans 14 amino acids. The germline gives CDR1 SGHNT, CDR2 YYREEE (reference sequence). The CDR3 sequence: CASSGKTDGYGYTF. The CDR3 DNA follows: TGTGCCAGCAGCGGAAAAACAGACGGCTATGGCTACACCTTC.

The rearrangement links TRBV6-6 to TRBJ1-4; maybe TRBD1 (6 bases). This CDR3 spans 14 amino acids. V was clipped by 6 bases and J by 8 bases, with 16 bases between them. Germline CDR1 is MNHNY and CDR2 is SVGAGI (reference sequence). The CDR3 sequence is CASRPRGPQEKLFF. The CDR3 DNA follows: TGTGCCAGCAGGCCCCGGGGGCCTCAGGAAAAACTGTTTTTT.

CDR3: CASSLGFGRQTYEQYF. In DNA form, the CDR3 reads TGTGCCAGCAGCTTAGGGTTTGGGCGACAGACCTACGAGCAGTACTTC. J is TRBJ2-7 and V is TRBV7-9; D may be TRBD1 (5 bases). The CDR3 is made up of 16 amino acids. Germline CDR1 is SEHNR and CDR2 is FQNEAQ (reference sequence). V lost 1 base, J lost 2 bases, and 15 bases lay in between.

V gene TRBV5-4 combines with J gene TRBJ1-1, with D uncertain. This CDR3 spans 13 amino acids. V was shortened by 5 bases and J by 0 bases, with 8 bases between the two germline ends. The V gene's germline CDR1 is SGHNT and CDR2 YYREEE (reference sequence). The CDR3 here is CASSRIVNTEAFF. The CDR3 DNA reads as TGTGCCAGCAGTCGAATTGTGAACACTGAAGCTTTCTTT.

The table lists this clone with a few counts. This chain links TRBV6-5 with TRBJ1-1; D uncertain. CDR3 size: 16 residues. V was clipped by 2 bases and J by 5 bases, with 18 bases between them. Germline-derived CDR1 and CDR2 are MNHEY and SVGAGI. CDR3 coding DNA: TGTGCCAGCAGTTACGACGCCTTCAGCCTGAGGACTGAAGCTTTCTTT. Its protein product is CASSYDAFSLRTEAFF.

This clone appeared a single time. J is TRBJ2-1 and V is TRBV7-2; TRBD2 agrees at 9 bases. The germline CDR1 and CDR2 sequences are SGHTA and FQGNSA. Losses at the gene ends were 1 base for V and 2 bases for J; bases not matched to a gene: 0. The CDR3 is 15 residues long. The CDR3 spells CASSLGGGAYNEQFF. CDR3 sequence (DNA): TGTGCCAGCAGCTTAGGCGGGGGGGCCTACAATGAGCAGTTCTTC.

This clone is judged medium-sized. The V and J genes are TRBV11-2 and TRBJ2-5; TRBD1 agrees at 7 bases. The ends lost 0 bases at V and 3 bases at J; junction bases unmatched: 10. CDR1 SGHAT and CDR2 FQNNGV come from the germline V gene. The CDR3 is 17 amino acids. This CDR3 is CASSLDPRKQGKETQYF. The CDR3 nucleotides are TGTGCCAGCAGCTTAGATCCCAGAAAACAGGGGAAAGAGACCCAGTACTTC.

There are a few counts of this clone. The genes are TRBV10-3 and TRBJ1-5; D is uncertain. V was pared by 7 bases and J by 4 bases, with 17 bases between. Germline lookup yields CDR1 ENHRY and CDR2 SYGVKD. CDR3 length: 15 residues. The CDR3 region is CAITQPRAPNQPQHF. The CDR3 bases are TGTGCCATCACCCAACCCCGGGCCCCAAATCAGCCCCAGCATTTT.

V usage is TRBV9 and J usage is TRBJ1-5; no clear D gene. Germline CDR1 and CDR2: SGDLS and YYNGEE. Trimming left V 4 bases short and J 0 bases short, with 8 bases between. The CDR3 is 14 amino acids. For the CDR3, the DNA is TGTGCCAGCAGCCTCCGGCCTAGCAATCAGCCCCAGCATTTT. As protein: CASSLRPSNQPQHF.

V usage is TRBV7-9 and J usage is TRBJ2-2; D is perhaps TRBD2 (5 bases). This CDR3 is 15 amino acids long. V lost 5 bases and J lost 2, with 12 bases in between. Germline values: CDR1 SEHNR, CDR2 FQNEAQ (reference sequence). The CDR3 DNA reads TGTGCCAGCAGCGAAAGAGGACTCAACACCGGGGAGCTGTTTTTT. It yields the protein CASSERGLNTGELFF.

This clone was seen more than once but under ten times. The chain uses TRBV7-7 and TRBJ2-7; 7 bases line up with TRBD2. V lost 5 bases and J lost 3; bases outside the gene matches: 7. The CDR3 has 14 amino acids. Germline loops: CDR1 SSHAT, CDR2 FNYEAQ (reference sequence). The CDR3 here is CASSPGLGNYEQYF. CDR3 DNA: TGTGCCAGCAGCCCTGGACTAGGAAACTACGAGCAGTACTTC.

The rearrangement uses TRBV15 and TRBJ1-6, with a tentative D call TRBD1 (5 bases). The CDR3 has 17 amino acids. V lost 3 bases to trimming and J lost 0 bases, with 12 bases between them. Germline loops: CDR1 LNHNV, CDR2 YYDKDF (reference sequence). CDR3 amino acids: CATSRDTGSSYNSPLHF. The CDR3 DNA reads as TGTGCCACCAGCAGGGACACCGGGAGCTCCTATAATTCACCCCTCCACTTT.

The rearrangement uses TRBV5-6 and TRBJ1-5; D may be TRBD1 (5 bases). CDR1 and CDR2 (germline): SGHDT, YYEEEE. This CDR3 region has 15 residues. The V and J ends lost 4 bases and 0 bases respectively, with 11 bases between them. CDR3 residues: CASSLGDGSNQPQHF. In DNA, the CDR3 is TGTGCCAGCAGCCTTGGGGACGGTAGCAATCAGCCCCAGCATTTT.

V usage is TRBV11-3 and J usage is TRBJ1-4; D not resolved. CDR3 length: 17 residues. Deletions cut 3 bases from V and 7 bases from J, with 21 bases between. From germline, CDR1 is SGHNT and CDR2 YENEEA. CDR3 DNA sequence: TGTGCCAGCAGCTTGAGTGTGCTACCCGGATCGAGTGAAAAACTGTTTTTT. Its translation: CASSLSVLPGSSEKLFF.

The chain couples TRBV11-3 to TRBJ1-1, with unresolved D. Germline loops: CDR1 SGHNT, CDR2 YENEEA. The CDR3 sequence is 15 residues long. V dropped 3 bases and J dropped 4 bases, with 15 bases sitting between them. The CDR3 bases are TGTGCCAGCAGCTTTACGGGGAGGGCTTCCACTGAAGCTTTCTTT. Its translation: CASSFTGRASTEAFF. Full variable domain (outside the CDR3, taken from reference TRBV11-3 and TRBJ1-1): EAGVVQSPRYKIIEKKQPVAFWCNPISGHNTLYWYLQNLGQGPELLIRYENEEAVDDSQLPKDRFSAERLKGVDSTLKIQPAELGDSAVYLCASSFTGRASTEAFFGQGTRLTVV.

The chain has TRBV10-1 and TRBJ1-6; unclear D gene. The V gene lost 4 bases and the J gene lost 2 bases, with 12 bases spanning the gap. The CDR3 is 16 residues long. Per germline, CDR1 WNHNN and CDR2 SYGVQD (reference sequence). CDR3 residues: CASSVYVPTYNSPLHF. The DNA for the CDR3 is TGCGCCAGCAGTGTTTACGTCCCAACCTATAATTCACCCCTCCACTTT.

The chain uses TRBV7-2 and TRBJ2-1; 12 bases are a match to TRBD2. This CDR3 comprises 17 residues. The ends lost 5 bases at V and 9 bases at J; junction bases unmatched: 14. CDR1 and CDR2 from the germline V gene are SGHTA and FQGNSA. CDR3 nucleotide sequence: TGTGCCAGCAGCCTCGCTCCTAGCGGGGGGGGGTTCGGTGAGCAGTTCTTC. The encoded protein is CASSLAPSGGGFGEQFF.

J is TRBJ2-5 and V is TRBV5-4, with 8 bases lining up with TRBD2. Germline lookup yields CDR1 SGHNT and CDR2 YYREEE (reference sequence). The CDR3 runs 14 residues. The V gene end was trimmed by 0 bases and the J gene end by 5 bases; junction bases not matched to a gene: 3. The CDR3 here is CASSLVSGEETQYF. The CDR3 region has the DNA TGTGCCAGCAGCTTGGTTAGCGGGGAGGAGACCCAGTACTTC.

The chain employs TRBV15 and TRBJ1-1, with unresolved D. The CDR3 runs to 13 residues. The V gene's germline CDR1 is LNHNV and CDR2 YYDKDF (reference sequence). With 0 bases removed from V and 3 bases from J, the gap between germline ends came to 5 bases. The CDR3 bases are TGTGCCACCAGCAGAGATGCGGACACTGAAGCTTTCTTT. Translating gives CATSRDADTEAFF.

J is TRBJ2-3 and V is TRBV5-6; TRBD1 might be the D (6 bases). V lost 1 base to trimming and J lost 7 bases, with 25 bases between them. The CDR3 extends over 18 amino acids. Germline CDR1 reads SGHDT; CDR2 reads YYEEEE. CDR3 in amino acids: CASSLPQGFNTAQNTQYF. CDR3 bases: TGTGCCAGCAGCTTGCCGCAGGGGTTTAACACCGCACAGAATACGCAGTATTTT.

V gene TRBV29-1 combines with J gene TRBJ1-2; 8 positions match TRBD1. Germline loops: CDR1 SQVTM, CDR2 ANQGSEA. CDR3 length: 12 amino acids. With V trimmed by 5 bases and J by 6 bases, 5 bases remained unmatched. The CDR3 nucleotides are TGCAGCGTTACTGGACAGGGCCATGGCTACACCTTC. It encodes CSVTGQGHGYTF. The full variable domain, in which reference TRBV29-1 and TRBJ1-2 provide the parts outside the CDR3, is SAVISQKPSRDICQRGTSLTIQCQVDSQVTMMFWYRQQPGQSLTLIATANQGSEATYESGFVIDKFPISRPNLTFSTLTVSNMSPEDSSIYLCSVTGQGHGYTFGSGTRLTVV.